Below, 12 T cell receptor beta chains from the same sample are listed, as sequenced in a study of T cells in Graves' hyperthyroidism and ophthalmopathy. Using RNA transcripts as the source, TCR beta CDR3 regions were amplified. First-round RT-PCR targeting the TCR CDR3 was performed with the HTBI primer set. TCRdb processed the multiplex PCR reads anew with MiXCR; each CDR3 protein has one entry. The table records 340,000 or so distinct CDR3 sequences, approximately 16% of them present only once. Sample: blood. These receptors were taken from a man aged 25 to 45 with Graves' hyperthyroidism.

This clonotype has more than one count but fewer than ten. This chain uses TRBV5-6 with TRBJ2-1; 7 bases map to TRBD1. CDR1 is SGHDT and CDR2 is YYEEEE in the germline V gene. Germline trimming cut 7 bases from V and 3 bases from J; bases unmatched to any gene: 7. The CDR3 covers 14 residues. CDR3 sequence (DNA): TGTGCCAGCTGTATCGGGACAGACTACAATGAGCAGTTCTTC. Translated: CASCIGTDYNEQFF.

The V call is TRBV24-1, the J call TRBJ2-1, with 8 bases aligning to TRBD2. Germline V CDR1 and CDR2: KGHDR, SFDVKD. This CDR3 spans 17 amino acids. J was trimmed by 7 bases and V by 4 bases; bases with no gene match: 14. The CDR3 protein is CATSDPQRLAGGNEQFF. The CDR3 bases are TGTGCCACCAGTGACCCTCAGCGGCTAGCGGGTGGAAATGAGCAGTTCTTC.

V is TRBV18 and J is TRBJ2-7; D possibly corresponds to TRBD1 (5 bases). The germline V gene has CDR1 KGHSH and CDR2 LQKENI. The V end was cut by 3 bases, the J end by 4 bases, with 10 bases between. The CDR3 covers 13 residues. The CDR3 reads CASSPLGAYEQYF. CDR3 nucleotides: TGTGCCAGCTCACCGTTAGGGGCTTACGAGCAGTACTTC.

The genes are TRBV5-1 and TRBJ2-2, with 10 bases matching TRBD2. The germline CDR1 and CDR2 sequences are SGHRS and YFSETQ. This CDR3 is 15 amino acids long. V lost 4 bases to trimming and J lost 6 bases; unmatched junction nucleotides: 6. CDR3 coding DNA: TGCGCCAGCAGCGTATCCGGGACTAGCGCCGGGGAGCTGTTTTTT. Amino acid sequence: CASSVSGTSAGELFF.

This clonotype has a count of ten or more. This chain connects TRBV7-3 to TRBJ2-1, with 10 nucleotides matching TRBD2. This CDR3 has 15 residues. Germline V gene lookup returns CDR1 SGHTA and CDR2 FQGTGA. Germline trimming cut 3 bases from V and 4 bases from J; bases unmatched to any gene: 3. This CDR3 is CASSFRAGGYNEQFF. The CDR3 DNA is TGTGCCAGCAGCTTTAGAGCGGGAGGGTACAATGAGCAGTTCTTC.

This clonotype was picked up many times. The chain recombines TRBV28 with TRBJ2-7; 12 positions agree with TRBD1. The CDR3 loop spans 16 amino acids. The junction had 7 bases not matched to a gene; V was cut back by 4 bases and J by 3 bases. Germline values: CDR1 MDHEN, CDR2 SYDVKM. The chain's CDR3 is CASSSPRDRGLYEQYF. The CDR3 DNA reads as TGTGCCAGCAGTTCCCCACGGGACAGGGGGCTCTACGAGCAGTACTTC.

This clonotype was detected a few times. This chain links TRBV20-1 with TRBJ2-4; no clear D gene. The CDR3 covers 10 residues. V shed 4 bases and J shed 7 bases, with 5 bases lying between them. Per germline, CDR1 DFQATT and CDR2 SNEGSKA (reference sequence). Here the CDR3 reads CSANWNIQYF. The CDR3, as DNA: TGCAGTGCTAACTGGAACATTCAGTACTTC.

This clonotype has a count of ten or more. The CDR3 region is CSASGTSGSPNEQFF. The DNA of the CDR3 is TGCAGTGCTAGTGGGACTAGCGGGAGTCCCAATGAGCAGTTCTTC. The chain joins TRBV20-1 to TRBJ2-1, with TRBD2 matching over 14 bases. This CDR3 has 15 residues. Per the germline V gene, CDR1 is DFQATT and CDR2 is SNEGSKA (reference sequence). Trimming took 3 bases from V and 6 from J; bases not matched to a gene: 4.

This clonotype came up a few times. The gene calls are TRBV4-1 and TRBJ2-1; 13 bases are a match to TRBD2. The germline CDR1 and CDR2 sequences are MGHRA and YSYEKL. This CDR3 contains 19 residues. The trim removed 2 bases at V and 7 bases at J, leaving 14 bases unmatched. This CDR3 reads CASSQFQAALAGGKNEQFF. Here the CDR3 DNA reads TGCGCCAGCAGCCAATTCCAGGCGGCACTAGCGGGAGGGAAGAATGAGCAGTTCTTC.

There are many counts of this clonotype. The J gene is TRBJ1-2, the V gene TRBV18; D gene ambiguous. V shed 3 bases and J shed 6 bases, with 17 bases lying between them. CDR1 is KGHSH, CDR2 LQKENI, per germline. The CDR3 loop spans 15 amino acids. The CDR3 here is CASSPEQHATNGYTF. CDR3 coding DNA: TGTGCCAGCTCACCGGAGCAACACGCAACCAATGGCTACACCTTC. Full variable domain (remainder filled in from reference TRBV18 and TRBJ1-2): NAGVMQNPRHLVRRRGQEARLRCSPMKGHSHVYWYRQLPEEGLKFMVYLQKENIIDESGMPKERFSAEFPKEGPSILRIQQVVRGDSAAYFCASSPEQHATNGYTFGSGTRLTVV.

This clonotype occurred many times. The genes are TRBV28 and TRBJ1-1; weak D call: TRBD1 (5 bases). The CDR3 runs to 13 residues. V was trimmed by 6 bases and J by 1 base, leaving 9 bases between them. Germline CDR1 is MDHEN and CDR2 is SYDVKM. The CDR3 coding sequence is TGTGCCAGCAGGGGGACGGCGAACACTGAAGCTTTCTTT. Translation gives CASRGTANTEAFF.

This clonotype came up many times. In nucleotides, the CDR3 is TGTGCCAGCAGTCCCACCGGGACATCAAGCTCCTACGAGCAGTACTTC. Its protein product is CASSPTGTSSSYEQYF. The chain carries TRBV27 and TRBJ2-7; possible D gene TRBD1, 6 bases. Germline values: CDR1 MNHEY, CDR2 SMNVEV (reference sequence). Trimming pared 5 bases from V and 0 bases from J, leaving 17 bases between. This CDR3 spans 16 amino acids.